This T cell receptor (beta chain) emerged from a study of vaccination effects on CD4 cells after COVID-19. The wider study: Sampling occurred a median 72 days post second dose, range 14 to 241. Whole-study results and caveats: By a late point after vaccination, infection- and vaccine-induced clones had shrunk markedly through clonal contraction.

Antigen-specific CD4+ T cells were expanded (with viral peptide pools) by the ViraFEST assay ahead of sequencing. Investigators separated out CD4+ T cells once around 10 days of culture had passed. Participants were vaccinated with two doses of either the BNT162b2 or mRNA-1273 vaccine. For each well, a few million PBMC were cultured with 10 IU/ml IL-2 and 8.5 to 10 ug/ml peptides. Half-medium changes using IL-2 medium occurred on days 3 and 7. CDR1 MNHEY and CDR2 SMNVEV come from the germline V gene (reference sequence). The CDR3 loop spans 14 amino acids. The V gene lost 5 bases and the J gene lost 7 bases, with 17 bases spanning the gap. As regards this clone: Its antigen is currently unknown.

Clones were read by immunoSEQ multiplex PCR, and TCRdb kept only the in-frame ones, dropping some. The data contain approximately 74,000 clones, roughly 80% of them singletons. The chain employs TRBV27 and TRBJ1-2, with D unresolved. The receptor was isolated from a human donor who received a COVID-19 vaccine. This specimen consisted of CD4+ T cells from PBMCs cultured with HCoV-OC43 spike peptides, obtained after COVID-19 vaccination. Described subset: HCoV-OC43 spike overlapping peptide pool stimulation. In nucleotides, the CDR3 is TGTGCCAGCAGTCCAAAAGTAGAATGGGGTGGCTACACCTTC. It codes for CASSPKVEWGGYTF.